The subject of this entry is one T cell receptor beta chain. Antigen: not known. Construction of TCR beta libraries was performed using quantitative 5'-RACE with molecular barcodes. TCRdb recomputed calls from the 5' RACE reads with MiXCR, one row per CDR3 protein. The table includes 200,000 or so distinct CDR3 sequences, more than 25% detected once. This sample was included in a study of CD8 T cells in ankylosing spondylitis. Findings of the study overall: Among TCR beta sequences, a motif of eight highly homologous variants appeared characteristic of ankylosing spondylitis blood. Disease-linked clones displayed a CD8+ phenotype and appeared relatively rarely in peripheral blood. Matched ankylosing spondylitis synovial fluid reportedly contained a significantly enriched population of disease-linked clones.

V lost 2 bases, J lost 0 bases, and 14 bases lay in between. Germline assignment: CDR1 MNHNS and CDR2 SASEGT. There are 17 residues in the CDR3. The V call is TRBV6-1, the J call TRBJ1-3; D ambiguous. The clonotype was recovered from a male donor with ankylosing spondylitis or in good health (not recorded which). Sequenced: blood, either unsorted or a sorted T cell fraction (not recorded which). In nucleotides, the CDR3 is TGTGCCAGCAGTGAATCATTTTCGACAACCTCTGGAAACACCATATATTTT. Translation gives CASSESFSTTSGNTIYF.